A single sample gave rise to the 17 T cell receptor beta chains below, sequenced in a study of shared clonotypes between healthy human individuals (dated by TCRdb to the early 2020s). The library was generated by the immunoSEQ multiplex PCR assay. This immuneACCESS table, as held by TCRdb, lists in-frame sequences with V and J called but not all clones. Of the missing ones, under half trace to an unresolved V gene in checked studies; the others have no known cause. The table for this sample lists millions of clones; more than 85% of them were counted only once. In total, the top ten clones hold around 0.4% of the sample. The specimen sequenced was naive CD4+ T cells from PBMCs. The cell subset or site label corresponds to: CD45RA+ positively selected. The receptors stem from a man aged 18-30 years in good health. Some clones in this sample may be carry-over from other donors' samples.

This clone showed up just a few times. The chain employs TRBV19 and TRBJ1-5; D is ambiguous. V was cut by 6 bases and J by 3 bases, with 6 bases left in between. The CDR3 runs to 12 residues. Germline V CDR1 and CDR2: LNHDA, SQIVND (reference sequence). The CDR3 sequence: CASREVNQPQHF. Written as DNA, the CDR3 is TGTGCCAGTAGGGAAGTCAATCAGCCCCAGCATTTT.

This clone was detected once. V and J are TRBV18 and TRBJ2-7; 10 nucleotides agree with TRBD1. Losses at the gene ends were 4 bases for V and 6 bases for J; bases not matched to a gene: 15. CDR1 and CDR2 from the germline V gene are KGHSH and LQKENI. The CDR3 length is 17 residues. Written as DNA, the CDR3 is TGTGCCAGCTCACTATCAGGAGGACGGACAGGGGGACGCGAGCAGTACTTC. It yields the protein CASSLSGGRTGGREQYF.

The chain links TRBV29-1 to TRBJ1-1, with 10 bases that match TRBD1. Germline trimming cut 7 bases from V and 5 bases from J; bases unmatched to any gene: 7. Germline loops: CDR1 SQVTM, CDR2 ANQGSEA. The CDR3 is made up of 13 amino acids. For the CDR3, the DNA is TGCAGCGGCGCCGGGACAGGGGAAACTGAAGCTTTCTTT. It is translated as CSGAGTGETEAFF.

The chain combines TRBV9 with TRBJ1-2; weak D call: TRBD1 (6 bases). Germline CDR1 is SGDLS and CDR2 is YYNGEE. This CDR3 contains 14 residues. V was trimmed by 4 bases and J by 4 bases, leaving 14 bases between them. In DNA, the CDR3 is TGTGCCAGCAGCATTACAGGGTCTGGCTATGGCTACACCTTC. Its translation is CASSITGSGYGYTF.

This rearrangement joins TRBV30 to TRBJ1-1, with 10 bases that match TRBD1. The V gene's germline CDR1 is GTSNPN and CDR2 SVGIG (reference sequence). Trimming at V came to 8 bases and at J to 7 bases, leaving 4 bases not matched to a gene. This CDR3 comprises 11 residues. CDR3 sequence (DNA): TGTGCCAGACAGGGGGCGGTTGAAGCTTTCTTT. Residues: CARQGAVEAFF.

The J gene is TRBJ2-1, the V gene TRBV11-2; TRBD2 agrees at 8 bases. This CDR3 comprises 15 residues. Germline trimming cut 1 base from V and 4 bases from J; bases unmatched to any gene: 3. Germline CDR1 is SGHAT and CDR2 is FQNNGV. In DNA, the CDR3 is TGTGCCAGCAGCTTAGTTAGCGGGAAGTACAATGAGCAGTTCTTC. Its protein product is CASSLVSGKYNEQFF.

Concerning this clone: This same CDR3 is encoded by further DNA sequences in the sample. The chain joins TRBV5-1 to TRBJ2-7; tentatively, D is TRBD1 (5 bases). In germline, CDR1 is SGHRS, CDR2 YFSETQ. V was clipped by 3 bases and J by 0 bases, with 13 bases between them. The CDR3 runs to 15 residues. CDR3 nucleotides: TGCGCCAGCAGCTCCGCCCCCCAGGGCTCCTACGAGCAGTACTTC. This codes for CASSSAPQGSYEQYF.

This chain connects TRBV6-1 to TRBJ2-2; D possibly corresponds to TRBD1 (5 bases). The germline V and J ends were trimmed by 2 bases and 4 bases, with 14 bases remaining between them. This CDR3 is built from 16 residues. Germline loops: CDR1 MNHNS, CDR2 SASEGT. CDR3 in DNA: TGTGCCAGCAGTGAATGGGGTGTAGGGGCCACCGGGGAGCTGTTTTTT. Its protein is CASSEWGVGATGELFF.

Here the CDR3 reads CASRPQGVDEQFF. In DNA form, the CDR3 reads TGCGCCAGCAGGCCACAGGGGGTAGATGAGCAGTTCTTC. V gene TRBV5-1 combines with J gene TRBJ2-1; 8 nucleotides match TRBD1. V was clipped by 5 bases and J by 8 bases; unmatched bases: 6. CDR1 is SGHRS and CDR2 is YFSETQ in the germline V gene. CDR3 length equals 13 residues. The entire variable domain, with the rest obtained from reference TRBV5-1 and TRBJ2-1, is as follows: KAGVTQTPRYLIKTRGQQVTLSCSPISGHRSVSWYQQTPGQGLQFLFEYFSETQRNKGNFPGRFSGRQFSNSRSEMNVSTLELGDSALYLCASRPQGVDEQFFGPGTRLTVL.

Only one count was recorded for this clone. V and J are TRBV6-5 and TRBJ2-3, with D perhaps TRBD1 (6 bases). The CDR3 contains 15 residues. Trimming removed 7 bases at V and 3 bases at J, with 17 bases between. The germline V gene encodes CDR1 MNHEY and CDR2 SVGAGI. CDR3 sequence: CASTKGGLGTDTQYF. The CDR3 DNA is TGTGCCAGCACCAAAGGGGGATTAGGTACAGATACGCAGTATTTT.

This rearrangement joins TRBV19 to TRBJ1-3, with 9 bases that match TRBD1. The V gene's germline CDR1 is LNHDA and CDR2 SQIVND (reference sequence). The CDR3 has 15 amino acids. Trimming at V came to 3 bases and at J to 2 bases, leaving 2 bases not matched to a gene. The CDR3 bases are TGTGCCAGTAGTATGGGGACAGGGCCTGGAAACACCATATATTTT. It translates to CASSMGTGPGNTIYF.

V gene TRBV6-5 combines with J gene TRBJ1-2; D perhaps matches TRBD1 (5 bases). The CDR3 contains 15 residues. Trimming took 6 bases from V and 7 from J, leaving 21 bases between them. Germline V gene sequence: CDR1 MNHEY, CDR2 SVGAGI. The CDR3 nucleotides are TGTGCCAGCAGACCGGGGACGGCCTGGGGTGGTGGCTACACCTTC. It encodes CASRPGTAWGGGYTF.

The genes are TRBV28 and TRBJ2-7; 7 bases map to TRBD1. After removal of 2 bases from V and 3 bases from J, the junction contained 7 bases not matched to a gene. Germline values: CDR1 MDHEN, CDR2 SYDVKM. This CDR3 region has 15 residues. In DNA form, the CDR3 reads TGTGCCAGCAGTTTAGGGGGACAGAACATCTACGAGCAGTACTTC. Protein sequence: CASSLGGQNIYEQYF.

The rearrangement links TRBV4-2 to TRBJ1-4; TRBD1 is a possible D gene (5 bases). The germline CDR1 and CDR2 sequences are LGHNA and YNFKEQ. CDR3 length: 16 residues. Between the trimmed V and J ends, which lost 3 bases and 8 bases, there was a span of 19 bases. CDR3 DNA sequence: TGTGCCAGCAGCCAGCCCGGTGCGGGGGATGGGGAAAAACTGTTTTTT. Protein product: CASSQPGAGDGEKLFF.

This chain links TRBV19 with TRBJ2-2, with 7 positions matching TRBD1. The CDR3 covers 14 residues. Trimming at V came to 6 bases and at J to 7 bases, leaving 8 bases not matched to a gene. CDR1 LNHDA and CDR2 SQIVND come from the germline V gene (reference sequence). CDR3 DNA sequence: TGTGCCAGTAGCCCCGACAGGGCCGGCGGGGAGCTGTTTTTT. As protein: CASSPDRAGGELFF. Combining the CDR3 with reference TRBV19 and TRBJ2-2 gives the whole variable domain DGGITQSPKYLFRKEGQNVTLSCEQNLNHDAMYWYRQDPGQGLRLIYYSQIVNDFQKGDIAEGYSVSREKKESFPLTVTSAQKNPTAFYLCASSPDRAGGELFFGEGSRLTVL.

This clone was observed once. The rearrangement links TRBV7-2 to TRBJ2-5; 9 nucleotides match TRBD2. CDR1 and CDR2 (germline): SGHTA, FQGNSA. The CDR3 is 15 amino acids. V lost 4 bases, J lost 5 bases, and 8 bases stayed unmatched. This CDR3 reads CASSSLAGKGETQYF. The DNA of the CDR3 is TGTGCCAGCAGCTCTCTAGCGGGAAAAGGGGAGACCCAGTACTTC.

This chain joins TRBV27 and TRBJ2-5, with D possibly matching TRBD2 (7 bases). Germline CDR1 and CDR2: MNHEY and SMNVEV (reference sequence). V lost 6 bases to trimming and J lost 3 bases, with 14 bases between them. The CDR3 covers 14 residues. Written as DNA, the CDR3 is TGTGCCAGCAGCCGTTTAGGGGGGGAAGAGACCCAGTACTTC. This gives the protein CASSRLGGEETQYF.